The source of this T cell receptor (beta chain) is a study of spatial heterogeneity in lung cancer. On the study more broadly: Across the raw uncorrected reads, a unique TCR and UMI combination was observed, on average, more than ten times. Study-wide points: At resection, ubiquitous expanded tumor TCRs appeared in blood more than at follow-up.

TCRdb fed the 5' RACE reads into MiXCR, producing one record per CDR3 protein. The data show around 60,000 distinct CDR3 sequences, around 8.2% seen once. Time point noted: sample taken at primary tumor resection. Unsorted whole RNA from tumor, nontumor lung or frozen PBMC underwent sequencing. The donor population consisted of more than 55 patients with untreated, early-stage non-small cell lung cancer. Worth noting for this clonotype: Its antigen is unknown.

This sample comprised PBMCs, obtained at surgery. The sequence was obtained from a female donor with early-stage non-small cell lung cancer.

CDR3 in DNA: TGTGCCAGCAGCTTAGATGGCATGACGGGCAATGAGCAGTTCTTC. It specifies CASSLDGMTGNEQFF. The genes are TRBV11-2 and TRBJ2-1; D uncertain. Per the germline V gene, CDR1 is SGHAT and CDR2 is FQNNGV. This CDR3 contains 15 residues. Trimming took 0 bases from V and 6 from J, leaving 12 bases between them.